This TCR beta chain came from a study of cytomegalovirus exposure and HLA in healthy donors. General observations from the study: One variant, a missense change in DCLRE1C, was linked in a later analysis to TCR beta V- and J-gene trimming. Later analysis showed most CMV-associated TCR beta chains appearing HLA-restricted.

60 Vbeta and 13 Jbeta primers were used in PCR. The assay was immunoSEQ multiplex PCR, and TCRdb's table has in-frame clones only and misses some. The sample lists approximately 260,000 clones; roughly 91% were seen once. The CDR3 is 17 residues long. This clone showed up just once. The target antigen is unknown. The rearrangement joins TRBV21-1 to TRBJ2-5; the table names TRBD1, a call not compared with the DNA. TRBV21-1 is reported as a pseudogene. The sample consisted of PBMCs. This TCR was recovered from a girl aged 2 to 10 in good health and CMV-seronegative. CDR3 in amino acids: CASSKEVGTGLRETQYF. The CDR3 DNA sequence: TGTGCCAGCAGCAAAGAGGTCGGAACAGGGCTCCGGGAGACCCAGTACTTC.